These 17 T cell receptor beta chains came from one sample sequenced in a study of technical replicates of blood from a handful of donors. Libraries were prepared by immunoSEQ multiplex PCR; TCRdb keeps only in-frame clonotypes and omits some of them. Of about 80,000 clones listed, roughly 90% are singletons. Sequencing input: T cells isolated from PBMCs. These receptor sequences come from a human donor in good health.

This chain joins TRBV2 and TRBJ2-5; 8 positions match TRBD2. Germline CDR1 and CDR2: SNHLY and FYNNEI. V shed 4 bases, J shed 1 base, and the junction held 8 bases outside the gene matches. This CDR3 spans 16 amino acids. The CDR3 DNA is TGTGCCAGCAGTGGGGGACTAGAAGGATCCCAAGAGACCCAGTACTTC. Amino acid sequence: CASSGGLEGSQETQYF.

DNA for the CDR3: TGTGCCAGCAGTTTAGCGCCCCTGCTCTCCTACAATGAGCAGTTCTTC. It specifies CASSLAPLLSYNEQFF. The chain links TRBV27 to TRBJ2-1; no reliable D call. V was clipped by 2 bases and J by 0 bases, with 11 bases between them. Germline V CDR1 and CDR2: MNHEY, SMNVEV (reference sequence). The CDR3 is made up of 16 amino acids.

V is TRBV7-9 and J is TRBJ1-1; D is undetermined. Germline V CDR1 and CDR2: SEHNR, FQNEAQ (reference sequence). V shed 5 bases and J shed 8 bases, with 24 bases lying between them. The CDR3 loop spans 16 amino acids. The DNA for the CDR3 is TGTGCCAGCAGCCCAATGGGTACATCGGGGTACCGGGAAGCTTTCTTT. This encodes CASSPMGTSGYREAFF.

This chain connects TRBV9 to TRBJ1-1, with a tentative D call TRBD1 (6 bases). The V gene's germline CDR1 is SGDLS and CDR2 YYNGEE. With 3 bases removed from V and 10 bases from J, the gap between germline ends came to 16 bases. The CDR3 consists of 13 residues. In DNA, the CDR3 is TGTGCCAGCAGCGCACAGGGAGTTGGTGGAGCTTTCTTT. This translates into CASSAQGVGGAFF.

The CDR3 sequence is CATLSYEQYF. The CDR3 nucleotides are TGTGCCACCCTCTCCTACGAGCAGTACTTC. This chain uses TRBV28 with TRBJ2-7; D is uncertain. The ends were cut back, 10 bases at V and 0 bases at J, with 4 bases in the middle. The CDR3 is 10 amino acids. Germline V gene sequence: CDR1 MDHEN, CDR2 SYDVKM.

The chain combines TRBV11-3 with TRBJ2-1; 7 bases match TRBD2. The V segment lost 2 bases and the J segment 2 bases; nucleotides outside the gene matches: 3. From germline, CDR1 is SGHNT and CDR2 YENEEA. The CDR3 runs 15 residues. The CDR3 DNA is TGTGCCAGCAGCTTATTTGCGGGAGCCTACAATGAGCAGTTCTTC. Translation gives CASSLFAGAYNEQFF.

The V gene is TRBV10-3, the J gene TRBJ2-7; 9 bases match TRBD2. V was pared by 7 bases and J by 5 bases, with 6 bases of the junction left unmatched. Germline lookup yields CDR1 ENHRY and CDR2 SYGVKD. The CDR3 has 13 amino acids. The CDR3 region is CAITWTSVNEQYF. CDR3 nucleotide sequence: TGTGCCATCACCTGGACTAGCGTAAACGAGCAGTACTTC.

CDR3 sequence (DNA): TGCGCCAGCAGCTTAACAGGGGCGAGTCAGCCCCAGCATTTT. It translates to CASSLTGASQPQHF. The chain links TRBV5-1 to TRBJ1-5, with 7 bases aligning to TRBD1. Trimming at V came to 2 bases and at J to 6 bases, leaving 5 bases not matched to a gene. CDR3 length: 14 amino acids. Germline V gene data show CDR1 as SGHRS and CDR2 as YFSETQ.

The sample holds one count of this clone. The chain has TRBV11-2 and TRBJ2-3; TRBD2 might be the D (5 bases). CDR3 length: 15 amino acids. Trimming stripped 3 bases from V and 1 base from J, with 11 bases between. Germline V gives CDR1 SGHAT, CDR2 FQNNGV. In DNA form, the CDR3 reads TGTGCCAGCAGCTTTCCTAGCTGGGGCACAGATACGCAGTATTTT. It is translated as CASSFPSWGTDTQYF.

V is TRBV4-3 and J is TRBJ2-7; 10 bases agree with TRBD1. Losses at the gene ends were 3 bases for V and 6 bases for J; bases not matched to a gene: 17. The CDR3 length is 18 residues. Germline V gene sequence: CDR1 LGHNA, CDR2 YSLEER. The CDR3 nucleotides are TGCGCCAGCAGCCAGGACACATTGGGACAGGGGATTAGGTTCGAGCAGTACTTC. Its protein is CASSQDTLGQGIRFEQYF.

The V call is TRBV29-1, the J call TRBJ2-1; TRBD1 might be the D (6 bases). The V gene's germline CDR1 is SQVTM and CDR2 ANQGSEA. V dropped 0 bases and J dropped 5 bases, with 14 bases sitting between them. This CDR3 contains 15 residues. CDR3 loop: CSVEETWTADNEQFF. The CDR3 DNA sequence: TGCAGCGTTGAAGAGACCTGGACAGCGGACAATGAGCAGTTCTTC.

The chain has TRBV6-1 and TRBJ1-5; TRBD1 is a possible D gene (5 bases). The length of the CDR3 is 15 residues. V gave up 1 base and J gave up 6 bases, with 13 bases separating them. CDR1 MNHNS and CDR2 SASEGT come from the germline V gene. In nucleotides, the CDR3 is TGTGCCAGCAGTGAAGAGGGTACGGGGGGTCAGCCCCAGCATTTT. Translation: CASSEEGTGGQPQHF.

This clone was seen only a few times. The chain employs TRBV19 and TRBJ2-2, with TRBD2 matching over 13 bases. CDR3 length equals 18 residues. Germline CDR1 reads LNHDA; CDR2 reads SQIVND (reference sequence). The ends lost 8 bases at V and 4 bases at J; junction bases unmatched: 13. The CDR3 reads CASHGLAGDFLFTGELFF. In DNA form, the CDR3 reads TGTGCCAGTCACGGACTAGCGGGAGACTTTTTATTCACCGGGGAGCTGTTTTTT. Full variable domain (missing parts from reference TRBV19 and TRBJ2-2): DGGITQSPKYLFRKEGQNVTLSCEQNLNHDAMYWYRQDPGQGLRLIYYSQIVNDFQKGDIAEGYSVSREKKESFPLTVTSAQKNPTAFYLCASHGLAGDFLFTGELFFGEGSRLTVL.

The V and J genes are TRBV6-5 and TRBJ2-1; 7 bases agree with TRBD1. The V gene's germline CDR1 is MNHEY and CDR2 SVGAGI. The CDR3 loop spans 15 amino acids. V trimming: 1 base; J trimming: 9 bases; junction bases outside the gene matches: 9. CDR3 in amino acids: CASSYFARGQREQFF. The CDR3 DNA reads TGTGCCAGCAGTTACTTTGCGAGGGGGCAACGTGAGCAGTTCTTC.

The rearrangement uses TRBV29-1 and TRBJ1-4, with TRBD1 as a possible D gene (5 bases). This CDR3 has 15 residues. Germline V gene data show CDR1 as SQVTM and CDR2 as ANQGSEA. V shed 8 bases and J shed 0 bases, with 16 bases lying between them. The chain's CDR3 is CSFLGREATNEKLFF. The DNA of the CDR3 is TGCAGCTTTTTGGGCAGGGAGGCAACTAATGAAAAACTGTTTTTT.

The chain recombines TRBV19 with TRBJ1-1; no definite D call. From germline, CDR1 is LNHDA and CDR2 SQIVND (reference sequence). The CDR3 sequence is 17 residues long. The V gene lost 3 bases and the J gene lost 0 bases, with 17 bases spanning the gap. As DNA, the CDR3 is TGTGCCAGTAGTATTCGGGTAGGCAGCCTCATGAACACTGAAGCTTTCTTT. It yields the protein CASSIRVGSLMNTEAFF.

This sequence joins TRBV10-3 and TRBJ2-7; 11 bases are a match to TRBD1. Germline trimming cut 6 bases from V and 5 bases from J; bases unmatched to any gene: 9. Germline values: CDR1 ENHRY, CDR2 SYGVKD. The CDR3 is made up of 15 amino acids. For the CDR3, the DNA is TGTGCCATCAGGGCCGGACAGGGGGCGAGTGACGAGCAGTACTTC. Protein: CAIRAGQGASDEQYF.